This TCR beta chain was documented in a study of blood T cell repertoires in COVID-19 (dated by TCRdb to about 2020). The study in broad terms: Collaborator samples came from the United States, Italy and Spain and covered acute and convalescent phases of COVID-19. The repertoires were made available in a free public database intended to serve as a resource for research on the immune response to SARS-CoV-2. The dataset comprised deeply sampled blood TCRbeta repertoires from subjects exposed to, actively infected with, or recovered from COVID-19. The prospective study material was composed of cDNA or gDNA derived from T cells, B-cell-depleted T cells, or PBMCs. A de-identified subject ID, COVID-19 status, age in years and sex were almost always included in the sample metadata. Samples came from the ongoing ImmuneRACE study (first 160 participants) plus 1,254 subjects from 6 global collaborators. Where HLA class I and class II types were available, the types were taken from metadata supplied by the sample provider, not from assay-based typing.

TCRbeta CDR3 regions were amplified from genomic DNA by means of the immunoSEQ Assay, a bias-controlled multiplex PCR. Regarding the original processing steps: Nucleated cell counts per sample were estimated from amplification of reference gene primers within the assay. Sequence reads were collapsed and filtered to measure the absolute abundance of every unique TCRbeta CDR3 rearrangement. For each sample, productive Simpson clonality was calculated by taking the square root of Simpson's diversity index across productive rearrangements. Imported from immuneACCESS, the table was reduced by TCRdb to in-frame sequences with V and J called. These copies leave out some clones; in studies compared against another copy, an unresolved V gene accounts for under half, and the cause of the remainder is not known. V and J calls and clone size come straight from that table; D and trimming were deduced from the DNA. The sample data list more than 300,000 clones, and around 86% of these were observed just once. About 4.9% of the sample goes to the ten largest clones.

What the work shows at the level of the full study, not this receptor alone: The amount of clinical and demographic metadata varied by source and participant and was provided uncurated.

CDR1 and CDR2 are drawn from the germline V gene: SNHLY, FYNNEI. The CDR3 runs 12 residues from the cysteine to the phenylalanine. Only CDR3 DNA remains: 36 bases, in frame from the first base. V is pruned by 8 bases and J by 3 bases, leaving 3 bases of the junction without a gene match. In the prospective study, participants were 18 to 89 years old, resided in about 25 geographic areas of the United States, and were enrolled through a virtual design. In the prospective study, cohorts were assigned on the basis of participant-reported clinical history obtained from a screening survey and a study questionnaire. Recovered participants in ImmuneRACE Cohort 3 were defined as having two consecutive negative NP/OP PCR tests, clearance from a healthcare professional, or resolution of symptoms. In the prospective study, whole blood, serum and a nasopharyngeal or oropharyngeal swab were collected from each participant by mobile phlebotomists. Additional blood draws and questionnaires over an approximately two-month period could optionally be provided by prospective study participants. Before DNA extraction, prospective study blood samples were shipped either frozen or at room temperature.

Comment on this clone: It lacks a known antigen. Base-call qualities are not available, and no considerably larger clone is one nucleotide away.

The sample comprised PBMCs or T cells enriched from blood (not recorded which). The clonotype comes from a woman aged 50 to 60 who had recovered from COVID-19. The chain employs TRBV2 and TRBJ1-1; TRBD1 agrees with 7 junctional bases. The CDR3 protein sequence reads: CASDRVYTEAFF. The bases read TGTGCCAGCGACAGGGTGTACACTGAAGCTTTCTTT.